Shown below are 30 T cell receptor beta chains from a single sample sequenced in a study of OX40 agonist ivuxolimab in advanced cancers. This table comes from immunoSEQ multiplex PCR, and its TCRdb copy is limited to in-frame clones, with some not included. The table includes about 64,000 clones, about 85% detected once. Sequenced here: CD4+ or CD8+ T cells sorted from blood, sampled in a trial of the OX40 agonist ivuxolimab. All receptors come from an adult with an advanced solid tumor such as melanoma, head and neck, liver or kidney cancer.

The gene calls are TRBV19 and TRBJ1-1; D gene unclear. The CDR3 has 15 amino acids. Germline values: CDR1 LNHDA, CDR2 SQIVND (reference sequence). Between the trimmed V and J ends, which lost 5 bases and 4 bases, there was a span of 17 bases. The CDR3 here is CASSLYGGRATEAFF. DNA of the CDR3: TGTGCCAGTAGTCTATACGGAGGCAGAGCCACTGAAGCTTTCTTT.

This clone is a singleton in its sample. The chain links TRBV29-1 to TRBJ2-3; D may be TRBD1 or TRBD2 (5 bases each). The length of the CDR3 is 12 residues. The germline V and J ends were trimmed by 5 bases and 5 bases, with 11 bases remaining between them. Germline-derived CDR1 and CDR2 are SQVTM and ANQGSEA. This CDR3 is CSVFVGGDTQYF. In DNA form, the CDR3 reads TGCAGCGTTTTCGTTGGGGGAGATACGCAGTATTTT.

V gene TRBV28 combines with J gene TRBJ2-7, with D hard to call. Deletions cut 2 bases from V and 1 base from J, with 6 bases between. CDR1 is MDHEN, CDR2 SYDVKM, per germline. The CDR3 has 13 residues. The DNA of the CDR3 is TGTGCCAGCAGTTTACCTAGTTCCTACGAGCAGTACTTC. This translates into CASSLPSSYEQYF.

V and J are TRBV5-4 and TRBJ2-1; TRBD2 agrees at 8 bases. The CDR3 runs 16 residues. The junction had 8 bases not matched to a gene; V was cut back by 0 bases and J by 6 bases. Germline V CDR1 and CDR2: SGHNT, YYREEE (reference sequence). CDR3 sequence (DNA): TGTGCCAGCAGCTTGGCTAAACGGGGGGGCCCCAATGAGCAGTTCTTC. It translates to CASSLAKRGGPNEQFF.

The chain is built from TRBV6-5 and TRBJ1-4, with no clear D. V was cut by 0 bases and J by 0 bases, with 5 bases left in between. Germline V lookup: CDR1 MNHEY, CDR2 SVGAGI. CDR3 length: 15 amino acids. The CDR3 DNA reads TGTGCCAGCAGTTACTCGACTGCAACTAATGAAAAACTGTTTTTT. It translates to CASSYSTATNEKLFF.

The genes are TRBV5-4 and TRBJ2-1, with D perhaps given as TRBD1 or TRBD2 (5 bases each). CDR3 length: 16 amino acids. The V end was cut by 0 bases, the J end by 0 bases, with 10 bases between. Per germline, CDR1 SGHNT and CDR2 YYREEE (reference sequence). CDR3 sequence (DNA): TGTGCCAGCAGCTTGGGCCGGGACCTCTCCTACAATGAGCAGTTCTTC. Translation gives CASSLGRDLSYNEQFF.

V and J are TRBV10-3 and TRBJ1-4, with a tentative D call TRBD1 (5 bases). V was pared by 8 bases and J by 7 bases, with 20 bases between. Germline CDR1 ENHRY, CDR2 SYGVKD. This CDR3 has 15 residues. The CDR3 sequence: CAIGANGGAREKLFF. In DNA form, the CDR3 reads TGTGCCATCGGGGCGAACGGGGGAGCTCGTGAAAAACTGTTTTTT.

V is TRBV10-3 and J is TRBJ1-1; D is undetermined. Trimming took 6 bases from V and 1 from J, leaving 6 bases between them. Per germline, CDR1 ENHRY and CDR2 SYGVKD. This CDR3 is 12 amino acids long. CDR3 loop: CAIRAENTEAFF. The CDR3 DNA is TGTGCCATCAGGGCTGAGAACACTGAAGCTTTCTTT.

The genes are TRBV10-1 and TRBJ1-6; D is uncertain. Germline V gene sequence: CDR1 WNHNN, CDR2 SYGVQD (reference sequence). The CDR3 runs to 13 residues. Trimming removed 6 bases from V and 4 bases from J, with 7 bases in between. The CDR3, as DNA: TGCGCCAGCAGCCCGGATTATAATTCACCCCTCCACTTT. Its protein product is CASSPDYNSPLHF.

The genes are TRBV2 and TRBJ2-6; 9 bases are shared with TRBD1. The junction had 5 bases not matched to a gene; V was cut back by 6 bases and J by 2 bases. The CDR3 extends over 16 amino acids. The V gene's germline CDR1 is SNHLY and CDR2 FYNNEI. CDR3 DNA sequence: TGTGCCAGCAGGACAGGGGGATCTGCTGGGGCCAACGTCCTGACTTTC. Its protein product is CASRTGGSAGANVLTF.

The chain uses TRBV6-6 and TRBJ2-1; 7 positions match TRBD1. Trimming at V came to 10 bases and at J to 6 bases, leaving 9 bases not matched to a gene. Germline CDR1 reads MNHNY; CDR2 reads SVGAGI (reference sequence). The CDR3 is 13 residues long. The CDR3 coding sequence is TGTGCCACCGGGACAGAAACGCTCAATGAGCAGTTCTTC. It yields the protein CATGTETLNEQFF.

The rearrangement joins TRBV15 to TRBJ2-3, with D possibly TRBD2 on 6 matching bases. The germline gives CDR1 LNHNV, CDR2 YYDKDF (reference sequence). This CDR3 spans 14 amino acids. V was cut by 5 bases and J by 2 bases, with 11 bases left in between. The CDR3 bases are TGTGCCACCAGCGCTAGCGTGAACACAGATACGCAGTATTTT. Residues: CATSASVNTDTQYF.

The chain links TRBV18 to TRBJ2-5; D is possibly TRBD1 (6 bases). The CDR3 extends over 14 amino acids. With 6 bases removed from V and 5 bases from J, the gap between germline ends came to 16 bases. Germline-derived CDR1 and CDR2 are KGHSH and LQKENI. The CDR3 sequence is CASSPDSRLETQYF. The CDR3 nucleotides are TGTGCCAGCTCCCCGGACAGTCGGCTGGAGACCCAGTACTTC.

The V call is TRBV6-5, the J call TRBJ1-1; D is ambiguous. There are 14 residues in the CDR3. V lost 0 bases, J lost 1 base, and 6 bases lay in between. Per the germline V gene, CDR1 is MNHEY and CDR2 is SVGAGI. Written as DNA, the CDR3 is TGTGCCAGCAGTTACTCTAGGGCGAACACTGAAGCTTTCTTT. This codes for CASSYSRANTEAFF.

The rearrangement joins TRBV29-1 to TRBJ2-2, with D perhaps TRBD1 or TRBD2 (5 bases each). This CDR3 has 16 residues. Trimming took 3 bases from V and 3 from J, leaving 17 bases between them. CDR1 is SQVTM and CDR2 is ANQGSEA in the germline V gene. DNA for the CDR3: TGCAGCGTTGATTCAGGGACGGTCTCCCACACCGGGGAGCTGTTTTTT. It specifies CSVDSGTVSHTGELFF.

V is TRBV6-5 and J is TRBJ2-7; 8 bases align to TRBD1. This CDR3 is built from 13 residues. The germline gives CDR1 MNHEY, CDR2 SVGAGI. The V segment lost 7 bases and the J segment 4 bases; nucleotides outside the gene matches: 6. CDR3 residues: CASTDRGLYEQYF. Written as DNA, the CDR3 is TGTGCCAGCACAGACAGGGGTTTATACGAGCAGTACTTC.

The chain joins TRBV30 to TRBJ1-4; D is uncertain. V was shortened by 1 base and J by 5 bases, with 11 bases between the two germline ends. The CDR3 sequence is 14 residues long. Per the germline V gene, CDR1 is GTSNPN and CDR2 is SVGIG (reference sequence). The CDR3, as DNA: TGTGCCTGGAGTGGAGACACTAAAAATGAAAAACTGTTTTTT. As protein: CAWSGDTKNEKLFF. Together with reference TRBV30 and TRBJ1-4, the CDR3 gives the full variable domain: SQTIHQWPATLVQPVGSPLSLECTVEGTSNPNLYWYRQAAGRGLQLLFYSVGIGQISSEVPQNLSASRPQDRQFILSSKKLLLSDSGFYLCAWSGDTKNEKLFFGSGTQLSVL.

V and J are TRBV5-1 and TRBJ2-2; 8 positions match TRBD1. V lost 4 bases and J lost 1; bases outside the gene matches: 6. This CDR3 region has 16 residues. The V gene's germline CDR1 is SGHRS and CDR2 YFSETQ. CDR3 coding DNA: TGCGCCAGCAGCCTAACCGGGACAGGGAACACCGGGGAGCTGTTTTTT. This translates into CASSLTGTGNTGELFF. Based on the CDR3 plus reference TRBV5-1 and TRBJ2-2, the full variable domain is KAGVTQTPRYLIKTRGQQVTLSCSPISGHRSVSWYQQTPGQGLQFLFEYFSETQRNKGNFPGRFSGRQFSNSRSEMNVSTLELGDSALYLCASSLTGTGNTGELFFGEGSRLTVL.

The V and J genes are TRBV18 and TRBJ1-5, with 10 nucleotides matching TRBD1. CDR3 length: 16 amino acids. V gave up 5 bases and J gave up 6 bases; unmatched junction bases: 10. Germline V gene lookup returns CDR1 KGHSH and CDR2 LQKENI. The CDR3 DNA follows: TGTGCCAGCTCATCTTCCGGGACAGGGGTGGGTCAGCCCCAGCATTTT. Protein: CASSSSGTGVGQPQHF.

This rearrangement joins TRBV6-1 to TRBJ1-1; D unclear. The CDR3 has 12 amino acids. Trimming took 1 base from V and 7 from J, leaving 7 bases between them. Germline V lookup: CDR1 MNHNS, CDR2 SASEGT. DNA of the CDR3: TGTGCCAGCAGTGAAGGGAGCCGTGAAGCTTTCTTT. This sequence encodes CASSEGSREAFF.

The V gene is TRBV7-2, the J gene TRBJ2-1; TRBD2 matches at 7 bases. The CDR3 has 13 amino acids. Germline V gives CDR1 SGHTA, CDR2 FQGNSA. Losses at the gene ends were 3 bases for V and 7 bases for J; bases not matched to a gene: 3. CDR3 residues: CASSLAGVNEQFF. The CDR3, as DNA: TGTGCCAGCAGCTTGGCGGGGGTGAATGAGCAGTTCTTC.

The chain recombines TRBV29-1 with TRBJ2-3; D is unresolved. This CDR3 has 13 amino acids. V was shortened by 8 bases and J by 4 bases, with 16 bases between the two germline ends. CDR1 SQVTM and CDR2 ANQGSEA come from the germline V gene. CDR3 DNA sequence: TGCAGCTCCACTTGGGGTGGAGCAGATACGCAGTATTTT. Protein: CSSTWGGADTQYF.

V is TRBV7-6 and J is TRBJ1-2; D is undetermined. This CDR3 has 14 amino acids. Deletions cut 1 base from V and 8 bases from J, with 14 bases between. Germline V gene data show CDR1 as SGHVS and CDR2 as FNYEAQ. CDR3 protein: CASSLGTGQVGYTF. CDR3 nucleotides: TGTGCCAGCAGCTTAGGGACGGGCCAGGTCGGCTACACCTTC.

The rearrangement links TRBV4-3 to TRBJ2-3; D may be TRBD1 (6 bases). The CDR3 is 16 amino acids. Germline CDR1 reads LGHNA; CDR2 reads YSLEER. V lost 0 bases, J lost 2 bases, and 12 bases lay in between. Written as DNA, the CDR3 is TGCGCCAGCAGCCAAGAAATACAGGGCTACACAGATACGCAGTATTTT. Translating gives CASSQEIQGYTDTQYF.

This chain connects TRBV19 to TRBJ1-5, with a possible D match to TRBD1 (6 bases). V was clipped by 7 bases and J by 7 bases, with 17 bases between them. CDR1 is LNHDA, CDR2 SQIVND, per germline (reference sequence). The length of the CDR3 is 14 residues. The CDR3 loop reads CASKGGEGKQPQHF. Written as DNA, the CDR3 is TGTGCCAGTAAGGGGGGGGAAGGTAAGCAGCCCCAGCATTTT.

The chain recombines TRBV6-1 with TRBJ1-2; 11 nucleotides line up with TRBD1. Losses at the gene ends were 1 base for V and 5 bases for J; bases not matched to a gene: 0. The CDR3 is 14 amino acids. Germline CDR1 MNHNS, CDR2 SASEGT. As DNA, the CDR3 is TGTGCCAGCAGTGAAGGGGACAGGGGGTATGGCTACACCTTC. This gives the protein CASSEGDRGYGYTF.

This chain uses TRBV7-9 with TRBJ2-3; tentative D call: TRBD2 (6 bases). The CDR3 is 17 amino acids. V lost 5 bases, J lost 2 bases, and 20 bases lay in between. Germline CDR1 and CDR2: SEHNR and FQNEAQ (reference sequence). The CDR3 region has the DNA TGTGCCAGCAGCCCACTCGGGACTTTCTTCTCCACAGATACGCAGTATTTT. Protein product: CASSPLGTFFSTDTQYF.

Worth noting for this clone: One end of the junction fails to match germline, which may point to a read error. The CDR3 here is CASIPGGNAEAFF. Written as DNA, the CDR3 is TGTGCCAGCATTCCCGGGGGGAACGCTGAAGCTTTCTTT. The V gene is TRBV28, the J gene TRBJ1-1, with D tentatively TRBD1 (5 bases). This CDR3 is 13 amino acids long. Germline V lookup: CDR1 MDHEN, CDR2 SYDVKM.

The V gene is TRBV7-2, the J gene TRBJ2-2; tentatively, D is TRBD2 (6 bases). Germline loops: CDR1 SGHTA, CDR2 FQGNSA. Trimming left V 0 bases short and J 2 bases short, with 7 bases between. CDR3 length: 15 amino acids. As DNA, the CDR3 is TGTGCCAGCAGCTTAGCCGGGGGTAACACCGGGGAGCTGTTTTTT. Translation: CASSLAGGNTGELFF.

This chain joins TRBV5-6 and TRBJ2-3, with TRBD2 matching over 9 bases. CDR1 is SGHDT and CDR2 is YYEEEE in the germline V gene. The CDR3 has 18 residues. V was clipped by 2 bases and J by 6 bases; unmatched bases: 16. CDR3 loop: CASSFIPAGGPSEDTQYF. CDR3 bases: TGTGCCAGCAGCTTCATCCCAGCGGGGGGTCCCTCCGAGGATACGCAGTATTTT.